This passage covers 24 T cell receptor beta chains from one sample sequenced in a study of Graves' ophthalmopathy and Graves' hyperthyroidism. Amplification of TCR beta CDR3 regions used RNA transcripts. Scientists carried out first-round RT-PCR using HTBI primers and then a second-round multiplex PCR. TCRdb redid the calling of the multiplex PCR reads with MiXCR, one entry per CDR3 protein. The repertoire includes fewer than 600,000 distinct CDR3 sequences, about 15% of them detected once, and approximately 9.8% sits in the top ten. The sequenced sample consisted of blood. The receptors derive from a woman aged 25-40 years with Graves' ophthalmopathy.

V is TRBV7-2 and J is TRBJ1-3; D gene unclear. V lost 5 bases to trimming and J lost 12 bases, with 11 bases between them. The CDR3 is 11 residues long. The germline gives CDR1 SGHTA, CDR2 FQGNSA. This CDR3 reads CASSAGWGIYF. The CDR3 DNA follows: TGTGCCAGCAGCGCCGGGTGGGGCATATATTTT.

This clonotype was observed many times. The chain uses TRBV7-8 and TRBJ1-5, with D tentatively TRBD1 (5 bases). In germline, CDR1 is SGHVS, CDR2 FQNEAQ. With 2 bases removed from V and 2 bases from J, the gap between germline ends came to 19 bases. CDR3 length: 18 residues. CDR3 sequence reads: CASSLNPTVVYRNQPQHF. DNA for the CDR3: TGTGCCAGCAGCTTAAACCCGACAGTTGTCTATCGCAATCAGCCCCAGCATTTT. The full variable domain, rest sourced from reference TRBV7-8 and TRBJ1-5, is GAGVSQSPRYKVAKRGQDVALRCDPISGHVSLFWYQQALGQGPEFLTYFQNEAQLDKSGLPSDRFFAERPEGSVSTLKIQRTQQEDSAVYLCASSLNPTVVYRNQPQHFGDGTRLSIL.

Many counts were recorded for this clonotype. This chain uses TRBV30 with TRBJ2-5; D unclear. The CDR3 spans 11 residues. V lost 2 bases, J lost 6 bases, and 7 bases lay in between. Germline V gene data show CDR1 as GTSNPN and CDR2 as SVGIG (reference sequence). The CDR3 DNA reads TGTGCCTGGAGTATTAGCAAGACCCAGTACTTC. Its protein is CAWSISKTQYF. Looking up the rest from reference TRBV30 and TRBJ2-5 gives the full variable domain: SQTIHQWPATLVQPVGSPLSLECTVEGTSNPNLYWYRQAAGRGLQLLFYSVGIGQISSEVPQNLSASRPQDRQFILSSKKLLLSDSGFYLCAWSISKTQYFGPGTRLLVL.

This clonotype appeared many times. This chain's CDR3 is CSASFRGTAYEQYF. The CDR3 region has the DNA TGCAGTGCTAGTTTTAGGGGGACAGCCTACGAGCAGTACTTC. The chain uses TRBV20-1 and TRBJ2-7, with 7 positions matching TRBD1. The germline V gene has CDR1 DFQATT and CDR2 SNEGSKA (reference sequence). V was pared by 3 bases and J by 2 bases, with 7 bases of the junction left unmatched. The CDR3 runs 14 residues.

The V and J genes are TRBV9 and TRBJ2-4, with TRBD1 matching over 9 bases. Losses at the gene ends were 1 base for V and 0 bases for J; bases not matched to a gene: 5. This CDR3 has 17 amino acids. Germline V gene lookup returns CDR1 SGDLS and CDR2 YYNGEE. CDR3 coding DNA: TGTGCCAGCAGCGTAAGACAGGGGGAAAAAGCCAAAAACATTCAGTACTTC. Amino acids: CASSVRQGEKAKNIQYF.

The chain couples TRBV5-1 to TRBJ2-7, with D uncertain. The germline gives CDR1 SGHRS, CDR2 YFSETQ. The length of the CDR3 is 13 residues. Trimming removed 2 bases at V and 6 bases at J, with 12 bases between. In DNA, the CDR3 is TGCGCCAGCAGCTTTGGTCTGGGAAGCGAGCAGTACTTC. This encodes CASSFGLGSEQYF. Using reference TRBV5-1 and TRBJ2-7 for the parts outside the CDR3, the full variable domain is KAGVTQTPRYLIKTRGQQVTLSCSPISGHRSVSWYQQTPGQGLQFLFEYFSETQRNKGNFPGRFSGRQFSNSRSEMNVSTLELGDSALYLCASSFGLGSEQYFGPGTRLTVT.

This clonotype was counted many times. Written as DNA, the CDR3 is TGTGCCAGCAGCTTAGTGGCGGGGGGCCAAGAGACCCAGTACTTC. Translation: CASSLVAGGQETQYF. The rearrangement joins TRBV7-2 to TRBJ2-5, with 8 positions matching TRBD2. Trimming took 1 base from V and 1 from J; bases not matched to a gene: 2. Germline-derived CDR1 and CDR2 are SGHTA and FQGNSA. The CDR3 has 15 amino acids.

Notes on this clonotype: At one end, the junction sequence differs from germline, possibly due to a read error. The chain has TRBV20-1 and TRBJ1-1; 8 bases fit TRBD1. From germline, CDR1 is DFQATT and CDR2 SNEGSKA (reference sequence). This CDR3 contains 12 residues. The CDR3 loop is CSAKDRDTEAFF. The CDR3 bases are TGCAGTGCCAAGGACAGGGACACTGAAGCTTTCTTC.

The gene calls are TRBV29-1 and TRBJ1-5; 8 bases are shared with TRBD1. Per germline, CDR1 SQVTM and CDR2 ANQGSEA. This CDR3 has 13 amino acids. Trimming at V came to 8 bases and at J to 5 bases, leaving 8 bases not matched to a gene. The CDR3 DNA is TGCAGCTGCGGACAGGGTCGAGATCAGCCCCAGCATTTT. Translated: CSCGQGRDQPQHF.

This clonotype was observed a single time. A much bigger clone sits one base away, suggesting this may be a read error. Lacking the conserved final phenylalanine or tryptophan, this CDR3 likely reflects a read error. The chain combines TRBV20-1 with TRBJ1-1; D is ambiguous. V was clipped by 2 bases and J by 8 bases, with 15 bases between them. This CDR3 comprises 13 residues. Germline V gives CDR1 DFQATT, CDR2 SNEGSKA (reference sequence). The CDR3 nucleotides are TGCAGTGCTAGAAGGTCCGTTCTGGAGGAAGCTTTCTCT. Translating it yields CSARRSVLEEAFS.

Points on this clonotype: This sequence may be a read error, since a much larger clone differs from it by one base. The chain carries TRBV19 and TRBJ2-5; TRBD2 might be the D (7 bases). The V end was cut by 5 bases, the J end by 4 bases, with 11 bases between. The CDR3 sequence is 13 residues long. Germline CDR1 reads LNHDA; CDR2 reads SQIVND (reference sequence). This CDR3 reads CASSHRGGETQYF. The CDR3, as DNA: TGTGCCAGTAGTCATAGGGGGGGAGAGACCCAGTACTTC.

This clonotype was recorded at least ten times. The chain recombines TRBV7-8 with TRBJ2-5, with 7 bases that match TRBD2. Germline V CDR1 and CDR2: SGHVS, FQNEAQ. The V gene end was trimmed by 3 bases and the J gene end by 0 bases; junction bases not matched to a gene: 7. There are 16 residues in the CDR3. CDR3 coding DNA: TGTGCCAGCAGCTTTGTGGGCGGGGGATACCAAGAGACCCAGTACTTC. It specifies CASSFVGGGYQETQYF.

The chain has TRBV5-1 and TRBJ1-1; unclear D gene. The germline V gene has CDR1 SGHRS and CDR2 YFSETQ. The CDR3 spans 15 residues. Trimming cost V 3 bases and J 2 bases, with 14 bases left between them. The CDR3 loop is CASSSRPKGNTEAFF. CDR3 bases: TGCGCCAGCAGCTCCCGACCTAAAGGCAACACTGAAGCTTTCTTT.

This clonotype was counted many times. V usage is TRBV2 and J usage is TRBJ2-5; 7 positions agree with TRBD1. The CDR3 runs 16 residues. V lost 5 bases and J lost 2; bases outside the gene matches: 11. CDR1 is SNHLY, CDR2 FYNNEI, per germline. CDR3 in DNA: TGTGCCAGCAGTCCTGCAGGGGGAAGCGCACAAGAGACCCAGTACTTC. Translating gives CASSPAGGSAQETQYF.

This clonotype was observed at least ten times. The gene calls are TRBV2 and TRBJ1-1; D may be TRBD1 (5 bases). The CDR3 totals 11 residues. Trimming removed 5 bases at V and 11 bases at J, with 12 bases between. Germline values: CDR1 SNHLY, CDR2 FYNNEI. This CDR3 is CASSRDLQAFF. The CDR3 DNA is TGTGCCAGCAGTCGGGACCTCCAGGCTTTCTTT.

Ten or more counts support this clonotype. This chain connects TRBV5-1 to TRBJ1-5, with D hard to call. The germline gives CDR1 SGHRS, CDR2 YFSETQ. The CDR3 is 13 residues long. V was shortened by 5 bases and J by 0 bases, with 6 bases between the two germline ends. In DNA form, the CDR3 reads TGCGCCAGCAGAAACGGTAGCAATCAGCCCCAGCATTTT. This gives the protein CASRNGSNQPQHF.

This clonotype showed up just a few times. The chain uses TRBV9 and TRBJ2-6; D ambiguous. The CDR3 contains 14 residues. Germline assignment: CDR1 SGDLS and CDR2 YYNGEE. Trimming stripped 3 bases from V and 0 bases from J, with 4 bases between. CDR3 in amino acids: CASSAYSGANVLTF. The CDR3 DNA follows: TGTGCCAGCAGCGCCTACTCTGGGGCCAACGTCCTGACTTTC.

Only a few counts were recorded for this clonotype. The rearrangement uses TRBV4-1 and TRBJ2-7; D not resolved. Trimming removed 4 bases from V and 0 bases from J, with 10 bases in between. Germline V gives CDR1 MGHRA, CDR2 YSYEKL. This CDR3 contains 14 residues. CDR3 in amino acids: CASSPNYISYEQYF. The DNA for the CDR3 is TGCGCCAGCAGCCCTAATTACATCTCCTACGAGCAGTACTTC.

This clonotype has ten or more counts. V is TRBV29-1 and J is TRBJ2-7; D call uncertain. The V end lost 1 base, the J end lost 11 bases, and 15 bases lay between the germline ends. Germline-derived CDR1 and CDR2 are SQVTM and ANQGSEA. The CDR3 covers 12 residues. The CDR3 sequence is CSVEVGFRVKYF. CDR3 DNA sequence: TGCAGCGTTGAAGTAGGGTTCAGAGTCAAGTACTTC.

In the case of this clonotype: One end of the junction does not line up with germline, which may come from a read error. The gene calls are TRBV20-1 and TRBJ1-2; 8 bases line up with TRBD1. The CDR3 consists of 15 residues. Germline values: CDR1 DFQATT, CDR2 SNEGSKA (reference sequence). In DNA form, the CDR3 reads TGCAGTGTCCCGGCGAGTGGACAGGGAGTTGAGGGCTACAGCTTC. It is translated as CSVPASGQGVEGYSF.

This clonotype occurred once. Since a much larger clone is just one base distant, this may be a read error. The rearrangement links TRBV11-1 to TRBJ2-7; possibly TRBD1 for D (5 bases). The CDR3 contains 16 residues. CDR1 SGHAT and CDR2 FQDESV come from the germline V gene (reference sequence). CDR3 DNA sequence: TGTGTCAGCAGCTTAGGGGCGCCTAGGGTACTACGTGAGCAGTACTTC. Its protein is CVSSLGAPRVLREQYF.

There are many counts of this clonotype. The V and J genes are TRBV4-1 and TRBJ1-2, with D possibly TRBD1 on 5 matching bases. The V gene's germline CDR1 is MGHRA and CDR2 YSYEKL. Trimming shortened V by 3 bases and J by 4 bases, and 9 bases separated the two germline ends. This CDR3 contains 13 residues. As DNA, the CDR3 is TGCGCCAGCAGCCAGGAAGGGACCTATGGCTACACCTTC. Translation: CASSQEGTYGYTF.

V gene TRBV15 combines with J gene TRBJ1-1; D gene ambiguous. Trimming took off 3 bases at V and 5 bases at J, with 10 bases between the two ends. The germline V gene encodes CDR1 LNHNV and CDR2 YYDKDF (reference sequence). The CDR3 is made up of 13 amino acids. The CDR3 loop reads CATSSERWTEAFF. CDR3 coding DNA: TGTGCCACCAGCAGCGAAAGGTGGACTGAAGCTTTCTTT.

This clonotype was counted between two and nine times. The chain joins TRBV19 to TRBJ1-1, with a tentative D call TRBD1 (6 bases). Germline values: CDR1 LNHDA, CDR2 SQIVND (reference sequence). The CDR3 is made up of 14 amino acids. Trimming took off 0 bases at V and 6 bases at J, with 11 bases between the two ends. CDR3 nucleotides: TGTGCCAGTAGTATAGACGCGGGGGCGGCTGAAGCTTTCTTT. This codes for CASSIDAGAAEAFF.